This T cell receptor (beta chain) was found in a study of blood T cell repertoires in COVID-19. Looking at the study overall: Whether acute or convalescent, the COVID-19 samples came from the United States, Italy and Spain. The cDNA or gDNA used as material had been derived from T cells, B-cell-depleted T cells, or PBMCs.

In the original processing: Amplification with reference gene primers provided the estimates of nucleated cell counts. TCRdb's copy holds only in-frame clones and misses some; the assay was immunoSEQ multiplex PCR. Clonal size and the V and J genes are those of that table, whereas D and trimming came from the DNA. The sample includes some 120,000 clones, 70% to 85% seen only once; the top ten take less than 15%. Germline assignment: CDR1 SEHNR and CDR2 FQNEAQ (reference sequence). V shed 5 bases and J shed 9 bases, with 16 bases lying between them. The CDR3 extends over 13 amino acids. The rearrangement uses TRBV7-9 and TRBJ2-5, with D possibly matching TRBD1 (5 bases). The TCR was taken from a woman aged 60-70 years with acute or convalescent COVID-19. The sequenced material came from peripheral blood. In DNA form, the CDR3 reads TGTGCCAGCAGCAACGCGGCCCTAGGGGCCCAGTACTTC. As protein: CASSNAALGAQYF. The whole variable domain, remainder taken from reference TRBV7-9 and TRBJ2-5, is DTGVSQNPRHKITKRGQNVTFRCDPISEHNRLYWYRQTLGQGPEFLTYFQNEAQLEKSRLLSDRFSAERPKGSFSTLEIQRTEQGDSAMYLCASSNAALGAQYFGPGTRLLVL.